This T cell receptor beta chain is from a study of blood T cells in healthy people across ages. Per germline, CDR1 SQVTM and CDR2 ANQGSEA. V lost 7 bases and J lost 4, with 22 bases in between. CDR3 length equals 15 residues. Per sample, at least 6 micrograms of total RNA were extracted. This clonotype was detected many times. A second PCR of roughly 7 to 11 cycles used a sample-barcoded 5' primer and a J-beta primer mix. Each cDNA was tagged by a template-switch adaptor containing 12 random nucleotides. One entry per CDR3 protein, called by TCRdb with MiXCR from the 5' RACE reads. The sample contains 1.5 million to 2 million distinct CDR3 sequences, approximately 30% of which appear only once.

V and J are TRBV29-1 and TRBJ1-2, with D maybe TRBD1 (6 bases). Sequencing was carried out using blood. This TCR came from a young woman in good health. The CDR3 DNA follows: TGCAGCGCTGGATTCCCGGGGACAACCACCTATGGCTACACCTTC. This codes for CSAGFPGTTTYGYTF.